This T cell receptor (beta chain) was captured by sequencing in a study of response to subunit inactivated influenza vaccine. One entry per CDR3 protein, called by TCRdb with MiXCR from the RT-PCR reads. The sample lists approximately 170,000 distinct CDR3 sequences; about 12% were seen once. Germline CDR1 is SEHNR and CDR2 is FQNEAQ (reference sequence). The germline V and J ends were trimmed by 5 bases and 1 base, with 14 bases remaining between them. CDR3 length: 15 residues. These records were also assigned to another study, of T cells expressing NK-cell markers. That publication notes: The TCR beta cDNA came from 5'RACE template switching with UMIs. CD3+CD56+NKG2C+, CD3+CD56+NKG2C- and CD3+CD56-NKG2C+ T cells, once sorted, supplied the TCR beta repertoires. The authors sequenced eight donors, of whom seven were HCMV-seropositive and one was seronegative. A handful of donors likewise had their CD3+CD56-NKG2C+ fraction led by these clonotypes.

The specimen comprised CD8+ T cells sorted from PBMCs, sampled about 13 days after vaccination. V and J are TRBV7-9 and TRBJ2-5; either TRBD1 or TRBD2 may supply D (5 bases each). The TCR originated in a man aged 50 to 59 who received an inactivated influenza vaccine. CDR3 DNA: TGTGCCAGCAGCCAGGGAGTTCTAGGCCAAGAGACCCAGTACTTC. Amino acids: CASSQGVLGQETQYF.